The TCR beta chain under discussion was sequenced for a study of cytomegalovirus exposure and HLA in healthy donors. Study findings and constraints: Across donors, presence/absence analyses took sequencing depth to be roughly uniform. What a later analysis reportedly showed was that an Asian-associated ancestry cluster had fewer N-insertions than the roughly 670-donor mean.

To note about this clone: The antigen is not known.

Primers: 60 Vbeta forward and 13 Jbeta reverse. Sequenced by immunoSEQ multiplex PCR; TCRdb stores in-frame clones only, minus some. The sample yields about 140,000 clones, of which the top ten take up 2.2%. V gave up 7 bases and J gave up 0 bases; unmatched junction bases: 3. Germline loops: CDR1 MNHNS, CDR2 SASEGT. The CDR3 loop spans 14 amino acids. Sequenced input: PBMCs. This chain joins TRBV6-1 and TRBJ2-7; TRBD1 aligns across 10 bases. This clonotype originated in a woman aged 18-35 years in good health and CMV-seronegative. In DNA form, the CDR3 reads TGTGCCAGCACTTGGGACAGGGGCTCCTACGAGCAGTACTTC. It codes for CASTWDRGSYEQYF.